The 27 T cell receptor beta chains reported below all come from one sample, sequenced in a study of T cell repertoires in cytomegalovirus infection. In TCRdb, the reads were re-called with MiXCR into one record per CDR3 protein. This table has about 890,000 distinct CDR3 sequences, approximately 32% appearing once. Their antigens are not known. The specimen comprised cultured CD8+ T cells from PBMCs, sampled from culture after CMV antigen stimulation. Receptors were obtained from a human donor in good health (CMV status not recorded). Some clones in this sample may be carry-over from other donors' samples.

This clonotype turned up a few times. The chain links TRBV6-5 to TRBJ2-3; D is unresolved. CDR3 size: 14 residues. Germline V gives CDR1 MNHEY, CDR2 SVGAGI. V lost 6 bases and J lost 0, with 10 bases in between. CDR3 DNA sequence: TGTGCCAGCAGCCCGAGCCATAGCACAGATACGCAGTATTTT. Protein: CASSPSHSTDTQYF.

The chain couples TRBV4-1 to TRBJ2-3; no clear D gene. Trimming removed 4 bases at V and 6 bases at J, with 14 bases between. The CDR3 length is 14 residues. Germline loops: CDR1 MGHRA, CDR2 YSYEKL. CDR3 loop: CASSLITITDTQYF. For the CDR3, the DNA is TGCGCCAGCAGCCTAATAACAATCACTGATACGCAGTATTTT.

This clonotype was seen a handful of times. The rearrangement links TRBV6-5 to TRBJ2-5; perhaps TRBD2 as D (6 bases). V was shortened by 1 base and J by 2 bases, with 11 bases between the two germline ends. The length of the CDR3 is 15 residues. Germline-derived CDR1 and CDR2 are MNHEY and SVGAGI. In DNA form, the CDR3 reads TGTGCCAGCAGTTACTGGATGGGACTTCAAGAGACCCAGTACTTC. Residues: CASSYWMGLQETQYF.

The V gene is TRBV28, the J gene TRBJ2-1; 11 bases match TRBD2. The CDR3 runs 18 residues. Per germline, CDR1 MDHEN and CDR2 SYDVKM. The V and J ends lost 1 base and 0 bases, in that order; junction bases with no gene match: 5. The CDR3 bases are TGTGCCAGCAGTTTATTAGCGGGGGGGTCTAGCTCCTACAATGAGCAGTTCTTC. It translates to CASSLLAGGSSSYNEQFF.

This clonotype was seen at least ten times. The CDR3 nucleotides are TGTGCCAGCACCCCTTACGAGATGTACAATGAGCAGTTCTTC. Its protein is CASTPYEMYNEQFF. The rearrangement links TRBV7-2 to TRBJ2-1, with unresolved D. Germline-derived CDR1 and CDR2 are SGHTA and FQGNSA. The CDR3 extends over 14 amino acids. Deletions cut 7 bases from V and 4 bases from J, with 14 bases between.

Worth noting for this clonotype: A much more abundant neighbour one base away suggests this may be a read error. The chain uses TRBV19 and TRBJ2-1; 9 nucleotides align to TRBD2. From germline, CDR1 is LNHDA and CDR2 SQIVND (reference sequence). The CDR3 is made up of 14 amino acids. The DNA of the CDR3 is TGTGTCAGTACCGTAGCGGGGGTCTACAATGAGCAGTTCTTC. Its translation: CVSTVAGVYNEQFF.

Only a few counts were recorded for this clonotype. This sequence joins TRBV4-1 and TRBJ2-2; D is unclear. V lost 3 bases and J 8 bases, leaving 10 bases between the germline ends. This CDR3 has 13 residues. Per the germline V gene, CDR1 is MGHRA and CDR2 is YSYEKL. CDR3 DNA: TGCGCCAGCAGCCATCACCCCCAAGGGGAGCTGTTTTTT. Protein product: CASSHHPQGELFF.

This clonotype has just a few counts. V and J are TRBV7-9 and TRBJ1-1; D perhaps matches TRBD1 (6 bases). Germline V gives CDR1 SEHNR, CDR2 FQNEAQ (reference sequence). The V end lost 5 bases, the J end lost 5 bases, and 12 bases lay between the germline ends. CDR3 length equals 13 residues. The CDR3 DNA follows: TGTGCCAGCAGCGTAACAGGGTGGACTGAAGCTTTCTTT. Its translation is CASSVTGWTEAFF.

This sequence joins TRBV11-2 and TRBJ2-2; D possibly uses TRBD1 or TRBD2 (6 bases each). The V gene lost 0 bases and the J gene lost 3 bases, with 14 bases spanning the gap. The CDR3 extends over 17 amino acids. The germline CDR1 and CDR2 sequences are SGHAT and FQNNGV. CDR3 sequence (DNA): TGTGCCAGCAGCTTAGAGGAGGGGGTTCGAGACACCGGGGAGCTGTTTTTT. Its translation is CASSLEEGVRDTGELFF.

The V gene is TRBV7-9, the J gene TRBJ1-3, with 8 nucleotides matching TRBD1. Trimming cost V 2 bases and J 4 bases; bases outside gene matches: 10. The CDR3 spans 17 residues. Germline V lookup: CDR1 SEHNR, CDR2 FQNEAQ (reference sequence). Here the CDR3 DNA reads TGTGCCAGCAGCTTAAAGTTGGACAGGGCCAAGGGAAACACCATATATTTT. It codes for CASSLKLDRAKGNTIYF.

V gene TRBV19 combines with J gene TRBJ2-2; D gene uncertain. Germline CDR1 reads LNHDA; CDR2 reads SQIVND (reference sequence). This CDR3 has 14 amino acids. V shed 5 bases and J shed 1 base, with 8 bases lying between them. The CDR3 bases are TGTGCCAGTAGTCTTCTGTTGAACACCGGGGAGCTGTTTTTT. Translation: CASSLLLNTGELFF.

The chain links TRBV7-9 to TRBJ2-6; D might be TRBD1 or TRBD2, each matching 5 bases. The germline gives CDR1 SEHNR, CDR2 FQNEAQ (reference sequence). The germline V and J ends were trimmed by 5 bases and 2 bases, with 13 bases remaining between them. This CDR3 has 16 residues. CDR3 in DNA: TGTGCCAGCAGCCCGAGCCTGGGGGCTGGGGCCAACGTCCTGACTTTC. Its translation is CASSPSLGAGANVLTF.

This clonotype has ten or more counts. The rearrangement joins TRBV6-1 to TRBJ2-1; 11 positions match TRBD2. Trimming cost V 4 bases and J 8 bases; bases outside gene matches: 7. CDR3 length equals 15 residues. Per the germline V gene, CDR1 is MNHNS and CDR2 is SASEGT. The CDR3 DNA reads TGTGCCAGCAGTGCCGTAGCGGGGGGGGTCTATGAGCAGTTCTTC. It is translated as CASSAVAGGVYEQFF.

DNA of the CDR3: TGTGCCAGCTTCAGGGAGAACACTGAAGCTTTCTTT. Encoded protein: CASFRENTEAFF. The chain recombines TRBV7-9 with TRBJ1-1, with D possibly being TRBD1 (5 bases). Trimming shortened V by 8 bases and J by 1 base, and 8 bases separated the two germline ends. The germline CDR1 and CDR2 sequences are SEHNR and FQNEAQ (reference sequence). This CDR3 has 12 residues.

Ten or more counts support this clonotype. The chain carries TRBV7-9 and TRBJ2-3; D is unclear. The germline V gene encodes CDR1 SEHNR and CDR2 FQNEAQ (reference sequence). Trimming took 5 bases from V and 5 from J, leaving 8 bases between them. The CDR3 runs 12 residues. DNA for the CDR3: TGTGCCAGCAGCACGCCTCTAGATACGCAGTATTTT. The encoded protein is CASSTPLDTQYF.

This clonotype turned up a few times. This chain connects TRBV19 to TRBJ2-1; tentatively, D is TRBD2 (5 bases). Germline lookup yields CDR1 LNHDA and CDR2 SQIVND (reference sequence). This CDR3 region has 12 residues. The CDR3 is CVSRGPSNEQFF. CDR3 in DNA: TGTGTTAGTCGGGGTCCGAGCAATGAGCAGTTCTTC.

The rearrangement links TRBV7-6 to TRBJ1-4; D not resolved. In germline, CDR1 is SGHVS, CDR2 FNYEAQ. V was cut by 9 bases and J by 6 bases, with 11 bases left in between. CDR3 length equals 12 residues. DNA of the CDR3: TGTGCCAGTTCACGGGCGGATGAAAAACTGTTTTTT. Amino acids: CASSRADEKLFF.

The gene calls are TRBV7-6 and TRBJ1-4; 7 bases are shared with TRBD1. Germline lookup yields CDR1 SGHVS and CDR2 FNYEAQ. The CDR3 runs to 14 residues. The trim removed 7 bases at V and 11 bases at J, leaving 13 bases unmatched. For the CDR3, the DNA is TGTGCCAGCACCCAACAGGGGATGAGGGGTAAACTGTTTTTT. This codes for CASTQQGMRGKLFF.

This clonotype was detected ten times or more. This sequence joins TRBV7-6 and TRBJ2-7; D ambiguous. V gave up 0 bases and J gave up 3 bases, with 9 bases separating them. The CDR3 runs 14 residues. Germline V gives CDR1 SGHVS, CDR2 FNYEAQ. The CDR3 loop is CASSLAGGHYEQYF. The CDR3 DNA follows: TGTGCCAGCAGCTTAGCAGGCGGTCACTACGAGCAGTACTTC.

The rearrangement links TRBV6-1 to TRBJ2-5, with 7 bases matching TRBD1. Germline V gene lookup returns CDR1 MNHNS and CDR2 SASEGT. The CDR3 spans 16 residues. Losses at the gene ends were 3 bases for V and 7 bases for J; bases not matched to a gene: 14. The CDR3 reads CASSEAEGAGRWTQYF. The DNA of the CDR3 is TGTGCCAGCAGTGAGGCTGAGGGGGCCGGAAGATGGACCCAGTACTTC.

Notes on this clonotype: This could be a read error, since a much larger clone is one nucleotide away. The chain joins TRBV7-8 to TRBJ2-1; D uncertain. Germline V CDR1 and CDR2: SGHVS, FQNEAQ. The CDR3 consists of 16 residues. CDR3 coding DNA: TGTGTCAGCAGACCAACCGACGCGAGCTCCTACAATGAGCAGTTCTTC. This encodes CVSRPTDASSYNEQFF.

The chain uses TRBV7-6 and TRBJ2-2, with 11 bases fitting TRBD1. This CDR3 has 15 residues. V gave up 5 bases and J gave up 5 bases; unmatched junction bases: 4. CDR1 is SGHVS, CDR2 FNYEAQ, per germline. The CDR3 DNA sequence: TGTGCCAGCAGCCGGACAGGGGGCTGGACCGGGGAGCTGTTTTTT. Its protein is CASSRTGGWTGELFF.

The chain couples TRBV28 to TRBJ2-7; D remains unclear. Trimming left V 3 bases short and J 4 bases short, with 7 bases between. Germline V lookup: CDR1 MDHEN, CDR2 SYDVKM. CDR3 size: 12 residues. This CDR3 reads CASSFGVYEQYV. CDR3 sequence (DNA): TGTGCCAGCAGTTTTGGGGTTTACGAGCAGTACGTC.

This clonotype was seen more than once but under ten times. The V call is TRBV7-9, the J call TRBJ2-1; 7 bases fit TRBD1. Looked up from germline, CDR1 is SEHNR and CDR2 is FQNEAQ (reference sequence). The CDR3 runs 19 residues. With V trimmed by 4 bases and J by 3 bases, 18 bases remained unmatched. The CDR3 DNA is TGTGCCAGCAGCTCAAAGGAAACGTTAGGGACAGTATACTACAATGAGCAGTTCTTC. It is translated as CASSSKETLGTVYYNEQFF.

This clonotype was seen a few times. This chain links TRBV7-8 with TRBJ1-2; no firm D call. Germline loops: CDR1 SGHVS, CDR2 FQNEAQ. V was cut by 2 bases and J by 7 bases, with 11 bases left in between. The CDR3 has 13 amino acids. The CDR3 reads CASSLRFASGYTF. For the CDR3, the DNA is TGTGCCAGCAGCTTAAGGTTTGCGAGTGGCTACACCTTC. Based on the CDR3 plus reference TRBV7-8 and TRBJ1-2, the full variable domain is GAGVSQSPRYKVAKRGQDVALRCDPISGHVSLFWYQQALGQGPEFLTYFQNEAQLDKSGLPSDRFFAERPEGSVSTLKIQRTQQEDSAVYLCASSLRFASGYTFGSGTRLTVV.

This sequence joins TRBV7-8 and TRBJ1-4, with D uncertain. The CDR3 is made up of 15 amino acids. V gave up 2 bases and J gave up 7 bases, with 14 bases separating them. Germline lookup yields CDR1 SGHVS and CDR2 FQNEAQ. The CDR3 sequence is CASSLSTGRGEKLFF. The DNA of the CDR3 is TGTGCCAGCAGCTTATCGACCGGGCGGGGTGAAAAACTGTTTTTT. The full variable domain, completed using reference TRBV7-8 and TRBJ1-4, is GAGVSQSPRYKVAKRGQDVALRCDPISGHVSLFWYQQALGQGPEFLTYFQNEAQLDKSGLPSDRFFAERPEGSVSTLKIQRTQQEDSAVYLCASSLSTGRGEKLFFGSGTQLSVL.

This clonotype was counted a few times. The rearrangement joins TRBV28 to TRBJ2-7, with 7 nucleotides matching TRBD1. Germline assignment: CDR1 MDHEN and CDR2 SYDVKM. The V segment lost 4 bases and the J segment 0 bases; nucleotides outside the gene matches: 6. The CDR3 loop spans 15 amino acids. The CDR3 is CASSSAWDSSYEQYV. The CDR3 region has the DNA TGTGCCAGCAGTTCGGCCTGGGACAGCTCCTACGAGCAGTACGTC.